The clone carrying this TCR beta chain was detected only a few times. TCRdb re-derived calls from the 5' RACE reads in MiXCR, one entry per CDR3 protein. The profile shows around 300,000 distinct CDR3 sequences, around 8.8% of them singletons. This entry belongs to a study of identical twins. The data also belong to a second study, concerning yellow fever vaccine responses in identical twins.

Sequenced sample: memory (CD45RO+) T cells sorted from blood. The clonotype was recovered from a woman aged 18-29 years in good health.

CDR3 DNA sequence: TGTGCCAGCAGCGAAATTGGAGGGTTCAACCAGCCCCAGCATTTT. As protein: CASSEIGGFNQPQHF. The gene calls are TRBV6-1 and TRBJ1-5; unclear D gene. This CDR3 is 15 amino acids long. Trimming stripped 6 bases from V and 7 bases from J, with 19 bases between. Germline CDR1 is MNHNS and CDR2 is SASEGT.